This T cell receptor beta chain was documented in a study of blood T cell repertoires in COVID-19. TCRdb keeps only in-frame clones here, not all; method: immunoSEQ multiplex PCR. The table lists roughly 290,000 clones, around 90% of them singletons. The length of the CDR3 is 17 residues. The germline CDR1 and CDR2 sequences are SNHLY and FYNNEI. Trimming took 6 bases from V and 6 from J, leaving 26 bases between them. The sequencing sample was made of peripheral blood. This clonotype originated in a woman aged 30 to 39 with COVID-19, enrolled during active disease. The chain combines TRBV2 with TRBJ1-1, with a possible D match to TRBD1 (5 bases). The CDR3 bases are TGTGCCAGCAGCAAACCCCCTGCCTTACAGGTTGGGGCTGAAGCTTTCTTT. This encodes CASSKPPALQVGAEAFF.